A single sample is the source of the 26 T cell receptor beta chains below, sequenced in a study of technical replicates of blood from a handful of donors. Using immunoSEQ multiplex PCR, the repertoire was profiled, and TCRdb retains in-frame clones only, with some absent. In the table there are about 66,000 clones, roughly nine tenths of which are singletons. The specimen sequenced was PBMCs. Receptor source: a human donor in good health. Some clones in this sample may be carry-over from other donors' samples.

The chain has TRBV30 and TRBJ2-7; 9 bases agree with TRBD2. Germline trimming cut 0 bases from V and 4 bases from J; bases unmatched to any gene: 10. The CDR3 extends over 16 amino acids. Germline values: CDR1 GTSNPN, CDR2 SVGIG (reference sequence). The CDR3 DNA sequence: TGTGCCTGGAGTGTAGACTTGCTAGCGGGACCGTACGAGCAGTACTTC. It yields the protein CAWSVDLLAGPYEQYF.

The rearrangement joins TRBV5-1 to TRBJ1-1; 7 bases agree with TRBD1. In germline, CDR1 is SGHRS, CDR2 YFSETQ. This CDR3 contains 12 residues. V lost 6 bases, J lost 6 bases, and 5 bases stayed unmatched. The CDR3: CASKSDRAEAFF. In DNA, the CDR3 is TGCGCCAGCAAATCAGACAGGGCTGAAGCTTTCTTT.

This clone was recorded once. The chain recombines TRBV7-2 with TRBJ1-2, with D perhaps TRBD1 (6 bases). Trimming removed 4 bases from V and 8 bases from J, with 20 bases in between. The CDR3 loop spans 15 amino acids. The germline V gene encodes CDR1 SGHTA and CDR2 FQGNSA. CDR3 in DNA: TGTGCCAGCAGCTCAGACTTACAGGGACGATGGGGCTACACCTTC. Translation gives CASSSDLQGRWGYTF.

V usage is TRBV7-9 and J usage is TRBJ2-2; 13 nucleotides line up with TRBD2. This CDR3 has 16 amino acids. The V gene's germline CDR1 is SEHNR and CDR2 FQNEAQ (reference sequence). Trimming at V came to 5 bases and at J to 2 bases, leaving 2 bases not matched to a gene. The CDR3 nucleotides are TGTGCCAGCAGCCGGGGACTAGCGGGAAACACCGGGGAGCTGTTTTTT. Encoded protein: CASSRGLAGNTGELFF.

Remarks on this clone: Relative to the germline gene, one junction end is altered; a read error may explain this. The chain is built from TRBV7-2 and TRBJ1-2; D is unclear. This CDR3 is 16 amino acids long. Per germline, CDR1 SGHTA and CDR2 FQGNSA. The CDR3 spells CASSQDSTEAFYGYTF. The DNA of the CDR3 is TGCGCCAGCAGCCAAGATAGTACAGAAGCCTTCTATGGCTACACCTTC.

This sequence joins TRBV10-3 and TRBJ1-3; 8 bases match TRBD1. The CDR3 is made up of 19 amino acids. Germline loops: CDR1 ENHRY, CDR2 SYGVKD. J gave up 4 bases and V 0 bases, and 14 bases lay outside the gene matches. Written as DNA, the CDR3 is TGTGCCATCAGTGAGTCGGGCGCGGGACAGGTCGATTCCGGAAACACCATATATTTT. Its translation is CAISESGAGQVDSGNTIYF.

This chain's CDR3 is CASTPRGANGYTF. The CDR3 DNA is TGTGCCAGTACCCCCAGGGGGGCCAATGGCTACACCTTC. This chain connects TRBV19 to TRBJ1-2, with TRBD1 matching 7 bases. The CDR3 covers 13 residues. J lost 6 bases, V lost 7 bases, and 8 bases had no gene match. Germline V gene lookup returns CDR1 LNHDA and CDR2 SQIVND (reference sequence).

There are a few counts of this clone. The chain has TRBV19 and TRBJ1-1; TRBD1 is a possible D gene (6 bases). The CDR3 extends over 15 amino acids. Germline lookup yields CDR1 LNHDA and CDR2 SQIVND (reference sequence). V shed 6 bases and J shed 7 bases, with 21 bases lying between them. CDR3 region: CASSKRTARRDEAFF. CDR3 nucleotides: TGTGCCAGTAGCAAACGGACAGCCCGAAGGGATGAAGCTTTCTTT.

The rearrangement uses TRBV2 and TRBJ2-5, with D maybe TRBD1 (6 bases). Germline CDR1 and CDR2: SNHLY and FYNNEI. The V end was cut by 3 bases, the J end by 7 bases, with 12 bases between. This CDR3 is 13 amino acids long. This CDR3 is CASSDRGSGTQYF. The CDR3, as DNA: TGTGCCAGCAGTGACAGGGGCTCAGGGACCCAGTACTTC.

The chain carries TRBV18 and TRBJ2-5, with D unresolved. This CDR3 contains 12 residues. The germline gives CDR1 KGHSH, CDR2 LQKENI. The V and J ends lost 6 bases and 3 bases respectively, with 8 bases between them. CDR3 nucleotides: TGTGCCAGCTCCCTGGGCGAAGAGACCCAGTACTTC. Translated: CASSLGEETQYF.

This rearrangement joins TRBV7-2 to TRBJ1-1; 7 bases align to TRBD1. The V gene's germline CDR1 is SGHTA and CDR2 FQGNSA. Trimming cost V 3 bases and J 2 bases; bases outside gene matches: 9. The CDR3 contains 16 residues. As DNA, the CDR3 is TGTGCCAGCAGCTTGGGTAGGGGGCTACGAAACACTGAAGCTTTCTTT. Residues: CASSLGRGLRNTEAFF.

The chain uses TRBV7-3 and TRBJ2-2; D not certain. Trimming left V 3 bases short and J 2 bases short, with 7 bases between. Germline lookup yields CDR1 SGHTA and CDR2 FQGTGA. CDR3 length equals 14 residues. CDR3 sequence: CASSLVQNTGELFF. Here the CDR3 DNA reads TGTGCCAGCAGCTTGGTACAAAACACCGGGGAGCTGTTTTTT.

This clone was observed a handful of times. The chain employs TRBV10-1 and TRBJ1-2; D unresolved. Germline loops: CDR1 WNHNN, CDR2 SYGVQD (reference sequence). This CDR3 region has 12 residues. V was trimmed by 4 bases and J by 8 bases, leaving 11 bases between them. Here the CDR3 DNA reads TGCGCCAGCAGTGGGCCTCTCCGCGGCTACACCTTC. This translates into CASSGPLRGYTF.

This clone was counted a few times. The DNA of the CDR3 is TGTGCCAGCTCACCCAAGGGACAGGGGTCGAACACTGAAGCTTTCTTT. Its translation is CASSPKGQGSNTEAFF. This chain links TRBV18 with TRBJ1-1; TRBD1 agrees at 10 bases. The V gene end was trimmed by 3 bases and the J gene end by 1 base; junction bases not matched to a gene: 5. This CDR3 has 16 amino acids. Per germline, CDR1 KGHSH and CDR2 LQKENI.

V gene TRBV7-2 combines with J gene TRBJ2-7; TRBD1 matches 7 bases. Germline CDR1 and CDR2: SGHTA and FQGNSA. The CDR3 runs 16 residues. V shed 6 bases and J 1 base; nucleotides not matched to a gene: 12. The CDR3 region has the DNA TGTGCCAGCAGTTTTGGAACAGGGGATTTTTCCTACGAGCAGTACTTC. It is translated as CASSFGTGDFSYEQYF.

The rearrangement joins TRBV5-6 to TRBJ1-5; 9 nucleotides align to TRBD1. Looked up from germline, CDR1 is SGHDT and CDR2 is YYEEEE. Trimming at V came to 4 bases and at J to 4 bases, leaving 9 bases not matched to a gene. The CDR3 is 16 amino acids. The CDR3 reads CASSRTGQGLNQPQHF. CDR3 in DNA: TGTGCCAGCAGCAGAACCGGACAGGGGTTGAATCAGCCCCAGCATTTT.

The gene calls are TRBV6-1 and TRBJ2-7, with TRBD1 matching over 9 bases. The CDR3 is made up of 14 amino acids. V trimming: 5 bases; J trimming: 2 bases; junction bases outside the gene matches: 4. The germline V gene has CDR1 MNHNS and CDR2 SASEGT. The CDR3 region is CASSLTGGPYEQYF. CDR3 DNA sequence: TGTGCCAGCAGTTTGACAGGGGGGCCCTACGAGCAGTACTTC.

The rearrangement links TRBV7-3 to TRBJ2-7; 8 nucleotides align to TRBD2. The CDR3 spans 14 residues. V shed 5 bases, J shed 7 bases, and the junction held 10 bases outside the gene matches. Germline V gene sequence: CDR1 SGHTA, CDR2 FQGTGA. Here the CDR3 reads CASSPLSGSGEQYF. CDR3 DNA: TGTGCCAGCAGCCCTTTAAGCGGGAGTGGAGAGCAGTACTTC.

The chain joins TRBV6-5 to TRBJ1-5; D unresolved. The CDR3 consists of 14 residues. From germline, CDR1 is MNHEY and CDR2 SVGAGI. Trimming pared 7 bases from V and 6 bases from J, leaving 16 bases between. CDR3 coding DNA: TGTGCCAGCATGTTTCAGCCAGGAGGTCAGCCCCAGCATTTT. It yields the protein CASMFQPGGQPQHF.

V is TRBV5-1 and J is TRBJ1-1, with D maybe TRBD1 (5 bases). The CDR3 has 15 residues. V dropped 0 bases and J dropped 1 base, with 10 bases sitting between them. CDR1 is SGHRS, CDR2 YFSETQ, per germline. CDR3 DNA sequence: TGCGCCAGCAGCTTGGTGGCGGACAAGAACACTGAAGCTTTCTTT. This gives the protein CASSLVADKNTEAFF.

J is TRBJ2-1 and V is TRBV7-2; 11 nucleotides line up with TRBD2. The CDR3 spans 19 residues. CDR1 and CDR2 from the germline V gene are SGHTA and FQGNSA. V was pared by 1 base and J by 5 bases, with 13 bases of the junction left unmatched. CDR3 DNA: TGTGCCAGCAGCTTAGTGAGTAGCGGGGGGGCCCGTTTCAACAATGAGCAGTTCTTC. Encoded protein: CASSLVSSGGARFNNEQFF.

The rearrangement links TRBV18 to TRBJ1-2; 8 positions match TRBD1. CDR3 size: 15 residues. Germline trimming cut 3 bases from V and 8 bases from J; bases unmatched to any gene: 11. The germline V gene encodes CDR1 KGHSH and CDR2 LQKENI. The DNA of the CDR3 is TGTGCCAGCTCACCGACGGGTCAGGGGGCGCTGGGCTACACCTTC. Translating it yields CASSPTGQGALGYTF.

The CDR3: CASSPGTSGYNEQFF. The DNA for the CDR3 is TGTGCCAGCAGCCCCGGGACTAGCGGCTACAATGAGCAGTTCTTC. This rearrangement joins TRBV6-6 to TRBJ2-1; 11 bases agree with TRBD2. CDR1 MNHNY and CDR2 SVGAGI come from the germline V gene (reference sequence). J lost 3 bases, V lost 6 bases, and 4 bases had no gene match. The CDR3 has 15 amino acids.

The V and J genes are TRBV7-6 and TRBJ1-5; no clear D gene. CDR3 length: 15 residues. Germline V gene data show CDR1 as SGHVS and CDR2 as FNYEAQ. V was cut by 1 base and J by 6 bases, with 13 bases left in between. The CDR3 sequence is CASSLEPGVSQPQHF. Written as DNA, the CDR3 is TGTGCCAGCAGCTTAGAGCCGGGAGTGAGTCAGCCCCAGCATTTT.

The CDR3: CASRRTSGGVQDTQYF. CDR3 in DNA: TGTGCCAGCAGGAGGACTAGCGGGGGGGTGCAAGATACGCAGTATTTT. V usage is TRBV2 and J usage is TRBJ2-3; TRBD2 agrees at 15 bases. J was trimmed by 5 bases and V by 6 bases; bases with no gene match: 6. CDR3 length: 16 amino acids. CDR1 and CDR2 (germline): SNHLY, FYNNEI.

The rearrangement joins TRBV29-1 to TRBJ1-2, with 10 bases aligning to TRBD1. The V and J ends lost 6 bases and 6 bases, in that order; junction bases with no gene match: 7. Germline-derived CDR1 and CDR2 are SQVTM and ANQGSEA. The CDR3 has 13 amino acids. In DNA form, the CDR3 reads TGCAGCGTAAGACAGGGGGCTGCCGATGGCTACACCTTC. It is translated as CSVRQGAADGYTF.